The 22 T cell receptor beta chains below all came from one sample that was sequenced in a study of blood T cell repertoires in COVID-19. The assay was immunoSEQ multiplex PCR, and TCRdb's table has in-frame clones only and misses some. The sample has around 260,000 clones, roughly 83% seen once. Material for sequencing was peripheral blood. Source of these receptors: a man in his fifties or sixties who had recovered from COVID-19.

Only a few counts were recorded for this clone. The CDR3 spells CASTPSGAGQEKLFF. For the CDR3, the DNA is TGTGCCAGCACTCCCAGTGGCGCAGGGCAAGAAAAACTGTTTTTT. The V gene is TRBV28, the J gene TRBJ1-4, with D maybe TRBD1 (5 bases). From germline, CDR1 is MDHEN and CDR2 SYDVKM. This CDR3 region has 15 residues. Trimming took off 7 bases at V and 8 bases at J, with 20 bases between the two ends.

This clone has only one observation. Here the CDR3 reads CASSRGQAGELFF. In DNA form, the CDR3 reads TGTGCCAGCAGCCGTGGACAGGCCGGGGAGCTGTTTTTT. The chain joins TRBV7-9 to TRBJ2-2; the match to TRBD1 covers 7 bases. CDR1 and CDR2 from the germline V gene are SEHNR and FQNEAQ (reference sequence). Germline trimming cut 5 bases from V and 6 bases from J; bases unmatched to any gene: 3. The CDR3 contains 13 residues.

Here the CDR3 DNA reads TGTGCCTGGAGTGTGGCACCTGAGGGCAATTCACCCCTCCACTTT. This codes for CAWSVAPEGNSPLHF. V and J are TRBV30 and TRBJ1-6; D gene ambiguous. CDR3 size: 15 residues. Per germline, CDR1 GTSNPN and CDR2 SVGIG (reference sequence). The V gene lost 0 bases and the J gene lost 7 bases, with 13 bases spanning the gap.

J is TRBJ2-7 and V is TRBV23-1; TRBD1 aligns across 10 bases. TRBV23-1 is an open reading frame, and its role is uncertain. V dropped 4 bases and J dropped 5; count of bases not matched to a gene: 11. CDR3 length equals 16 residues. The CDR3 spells CASSLGPGTGEHEQYF. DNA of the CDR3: TGCGCCAGCAGTCTCGGACCCGGGACAGGGGAGCACGAGCAGTACTTC.

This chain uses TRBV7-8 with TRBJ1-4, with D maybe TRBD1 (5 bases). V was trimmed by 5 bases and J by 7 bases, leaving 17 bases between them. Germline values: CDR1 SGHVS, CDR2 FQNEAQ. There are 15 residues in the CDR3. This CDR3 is CASSPYGTVTEKLFF. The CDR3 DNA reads TGTGCCAGCAGCCCCTACGGGACTGTGACTGAAAAACTGTTTTTT.

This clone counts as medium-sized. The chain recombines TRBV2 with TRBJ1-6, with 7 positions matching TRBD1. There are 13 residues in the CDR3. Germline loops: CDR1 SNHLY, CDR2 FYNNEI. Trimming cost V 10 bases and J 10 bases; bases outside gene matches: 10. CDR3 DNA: TGTGCCACTTCGACAGGGTATTTGTCACCCCTCCACTTT. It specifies CATSTGYLSPLHF.

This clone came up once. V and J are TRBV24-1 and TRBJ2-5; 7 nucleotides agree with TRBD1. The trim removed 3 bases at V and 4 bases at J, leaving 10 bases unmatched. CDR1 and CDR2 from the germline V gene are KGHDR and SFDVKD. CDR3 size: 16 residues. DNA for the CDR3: TGTGCCACCAGTGATCCAAGACAGGGTCGGGGAGAGACCCAGTACTTC. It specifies CATSDPRQGRGETQYF.

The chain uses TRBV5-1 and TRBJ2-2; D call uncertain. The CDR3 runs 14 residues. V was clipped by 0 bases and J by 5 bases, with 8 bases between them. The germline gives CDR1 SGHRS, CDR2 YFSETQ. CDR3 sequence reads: CASSLDFGTGELFF. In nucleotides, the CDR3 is TGCGCCAGCAGCTTGGATTTCGGGACCGGGGAGCTGTTTTTT. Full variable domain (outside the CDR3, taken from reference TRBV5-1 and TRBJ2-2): KAGVTQTPRYLIKTRGQQVTLSCSPISGHRSVSWYQQTPGQGLQFLFEYFSETQRNKGNFPGRFSGRQFSNSRSEMNVSTLELGDSALYLCASSLDFGTGELFFGEGSRLTVL.

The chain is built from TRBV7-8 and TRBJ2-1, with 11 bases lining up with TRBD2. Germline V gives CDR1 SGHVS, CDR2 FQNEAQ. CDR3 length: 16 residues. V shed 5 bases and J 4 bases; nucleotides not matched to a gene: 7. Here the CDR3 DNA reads TGTGCCAGCAGCGAGGAGGGGACTAGCGGTTACAATGAGCAGTTCTTC. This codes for CASSEEGTSGYNEQFF.

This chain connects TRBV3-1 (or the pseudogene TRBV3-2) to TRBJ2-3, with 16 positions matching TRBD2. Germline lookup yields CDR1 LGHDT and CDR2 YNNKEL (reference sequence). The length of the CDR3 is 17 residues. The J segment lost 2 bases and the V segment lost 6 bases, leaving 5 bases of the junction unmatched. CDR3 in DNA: TGTGCCAGCAGTCCGGGACTAGCGGGGGGGTTCACAGATACGCAGTATTTT. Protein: CASSPGLAGGFTDTQYF.

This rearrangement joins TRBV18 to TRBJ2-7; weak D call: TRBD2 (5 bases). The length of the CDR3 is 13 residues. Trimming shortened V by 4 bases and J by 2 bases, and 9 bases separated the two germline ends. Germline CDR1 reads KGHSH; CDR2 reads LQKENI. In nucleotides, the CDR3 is TGTGCCAGCTCACGGACGGAGGCCTACGAGCAGTACTTC. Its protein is CASSRTEAYEQYF.

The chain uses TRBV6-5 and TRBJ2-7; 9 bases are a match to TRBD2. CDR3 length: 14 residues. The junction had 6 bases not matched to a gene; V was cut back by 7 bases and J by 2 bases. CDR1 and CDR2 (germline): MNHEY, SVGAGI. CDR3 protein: CASTLSGRPYEQYF. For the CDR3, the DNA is TGTGCCAGCACCCTTAGCGGGAGACCCTACGAGCAGTACTTC.

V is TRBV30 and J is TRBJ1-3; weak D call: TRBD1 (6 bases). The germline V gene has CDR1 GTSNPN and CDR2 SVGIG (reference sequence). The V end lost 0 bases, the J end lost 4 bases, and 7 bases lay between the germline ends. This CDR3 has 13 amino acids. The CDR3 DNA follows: TGTGCCTGGAGTGTGGGGGCCGGAAACACCATATATTTT. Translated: CAWSVGAGNTIYF.

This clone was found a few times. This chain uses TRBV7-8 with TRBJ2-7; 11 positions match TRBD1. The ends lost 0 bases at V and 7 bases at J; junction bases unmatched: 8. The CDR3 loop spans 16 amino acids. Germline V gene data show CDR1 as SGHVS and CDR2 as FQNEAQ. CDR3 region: CASSLAGTGGSGEQYF. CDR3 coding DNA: TGTGCCAGCAGCTTAGCGGGGACAGGGGGTTCGGGGGAGCAGTACTTC.

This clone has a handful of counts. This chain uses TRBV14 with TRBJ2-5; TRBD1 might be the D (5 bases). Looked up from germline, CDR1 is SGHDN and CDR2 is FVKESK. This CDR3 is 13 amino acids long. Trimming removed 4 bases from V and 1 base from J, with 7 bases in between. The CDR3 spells CASSRRVQETQYF. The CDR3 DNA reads TGTGCCAGCAGCCGCAGGGTCCAAGAGACCCAGTACTTC. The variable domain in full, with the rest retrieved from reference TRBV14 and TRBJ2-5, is EAGVTQFPSHSVIEKGQTVTLRCDPISGHDNLYWYRRVMGKEIKFLLHFVKESKQDESGMPNNRFLAERTGGTYSTLKVQPAELEDSGVYFCASSRRVQETQYFGPGTRLLVL.

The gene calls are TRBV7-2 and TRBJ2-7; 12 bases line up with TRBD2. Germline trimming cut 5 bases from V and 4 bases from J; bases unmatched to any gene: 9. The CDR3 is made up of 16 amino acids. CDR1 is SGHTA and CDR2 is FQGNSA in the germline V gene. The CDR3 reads CASSLGLAGRLYEQYF. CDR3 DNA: TGTGCCAGCAGCCTTGGACTAGCGGGGCGGTTGTACGAGCAGTACTTC.

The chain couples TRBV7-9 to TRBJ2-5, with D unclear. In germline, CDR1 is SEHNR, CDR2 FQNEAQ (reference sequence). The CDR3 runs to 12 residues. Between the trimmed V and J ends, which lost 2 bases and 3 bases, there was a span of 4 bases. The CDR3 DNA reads TGTGCCAGCAGCTTATATAAAGAGACCCAGTACTTC. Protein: CASSLYKETQYF.

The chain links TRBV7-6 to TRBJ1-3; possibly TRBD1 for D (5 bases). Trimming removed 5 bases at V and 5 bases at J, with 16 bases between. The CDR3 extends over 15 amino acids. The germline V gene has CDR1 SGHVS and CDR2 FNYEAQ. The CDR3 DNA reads TGTGCCAGCAGCCTCGGCACCAGGGCTAGAAACACCATATATTTT. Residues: CASSLGTRARNTIYF. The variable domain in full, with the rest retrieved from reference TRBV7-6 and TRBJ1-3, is GAGVSQSPRYKVTKRGQDVALRCDPISGHVSLYWYRQALGQGPEFLTYFNYEAQQDKSGLPNDRFSAERPEGSISTLTIQRTEQRDSAMYRCASSLGTRARNTIYFGEGSWLTVV.

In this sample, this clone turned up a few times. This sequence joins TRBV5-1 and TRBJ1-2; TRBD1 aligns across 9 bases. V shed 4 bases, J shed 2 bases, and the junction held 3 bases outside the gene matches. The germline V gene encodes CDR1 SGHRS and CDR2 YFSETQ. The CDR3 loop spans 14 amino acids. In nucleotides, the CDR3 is TGCGCCAGCAGCCCGACAGGGGGGAACTATGGCTACACCTTC. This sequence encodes CASSPTGGNYGYTF.

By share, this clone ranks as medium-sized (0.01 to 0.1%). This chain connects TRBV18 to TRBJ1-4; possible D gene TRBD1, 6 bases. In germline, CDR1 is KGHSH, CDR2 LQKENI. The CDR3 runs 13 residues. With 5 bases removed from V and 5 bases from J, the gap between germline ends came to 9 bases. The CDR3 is CASSIQGNEKLFF. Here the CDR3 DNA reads TGTGCCAGCTCAATACAGGGAAATGAAAAACTGTTTTTT.

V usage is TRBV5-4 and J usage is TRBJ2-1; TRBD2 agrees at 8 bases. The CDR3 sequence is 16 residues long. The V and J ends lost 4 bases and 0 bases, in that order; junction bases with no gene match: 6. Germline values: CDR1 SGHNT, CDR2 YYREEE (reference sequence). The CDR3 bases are TGTGCCAGCAGCCCCACTAGCGGTACCTCCTACAATGAGCAGTTCTTC. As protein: CASSPTSGTSYNEQFF.

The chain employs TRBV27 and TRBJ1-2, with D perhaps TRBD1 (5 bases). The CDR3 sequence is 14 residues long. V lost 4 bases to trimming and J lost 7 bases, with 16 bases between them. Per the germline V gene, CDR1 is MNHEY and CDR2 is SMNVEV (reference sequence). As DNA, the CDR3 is TGTGCCAGCAGTTCCCGGGACTCGTCGCGTGGCTACACCTTC. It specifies CASSSRDSSRGYTF.